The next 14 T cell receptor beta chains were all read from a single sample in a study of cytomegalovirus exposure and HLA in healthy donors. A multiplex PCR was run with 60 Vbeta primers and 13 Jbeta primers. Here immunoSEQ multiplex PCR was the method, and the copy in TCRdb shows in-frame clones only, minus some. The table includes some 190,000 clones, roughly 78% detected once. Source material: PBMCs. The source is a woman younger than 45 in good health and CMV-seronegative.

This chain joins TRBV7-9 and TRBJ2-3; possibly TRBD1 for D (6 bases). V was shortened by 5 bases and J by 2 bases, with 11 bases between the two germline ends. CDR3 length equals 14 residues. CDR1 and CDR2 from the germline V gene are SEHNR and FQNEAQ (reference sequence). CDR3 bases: TGTGCCAGCAGCCCTGGGACAAACACAGATACGCAGTATTTT. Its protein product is CASSPGTNTDTQYF.

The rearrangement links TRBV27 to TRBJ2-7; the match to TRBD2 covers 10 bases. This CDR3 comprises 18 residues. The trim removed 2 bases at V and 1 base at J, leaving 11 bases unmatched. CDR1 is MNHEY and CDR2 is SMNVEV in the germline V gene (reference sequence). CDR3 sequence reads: CASSLNWLAGALSYEQYF. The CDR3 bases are TGTGCCAGCAGTTTAAATTGGCTAGCGGGGGCACTATCCTACGAGCAGTACTTC.

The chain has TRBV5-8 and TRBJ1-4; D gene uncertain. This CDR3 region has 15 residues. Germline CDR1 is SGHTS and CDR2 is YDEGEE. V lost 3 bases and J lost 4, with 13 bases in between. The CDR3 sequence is CASSWRAWGNEKLFF. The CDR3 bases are TGTGCCAGCAGCTGGAGGGCGTGGGGTAATGAAAAACTGTTTTTT.

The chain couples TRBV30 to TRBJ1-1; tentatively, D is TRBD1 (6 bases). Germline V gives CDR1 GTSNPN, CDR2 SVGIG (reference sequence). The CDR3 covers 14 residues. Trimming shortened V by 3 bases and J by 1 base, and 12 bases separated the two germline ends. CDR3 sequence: CAWSPLGANTEAFF. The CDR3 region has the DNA TGTGCCTGGAGCCCCTTGGGGGCGAACACTGAAGCTTTCTTT.

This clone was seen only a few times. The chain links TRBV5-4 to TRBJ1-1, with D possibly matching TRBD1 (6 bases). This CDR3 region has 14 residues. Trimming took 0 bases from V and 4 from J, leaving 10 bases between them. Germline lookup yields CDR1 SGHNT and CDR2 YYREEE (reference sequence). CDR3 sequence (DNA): TGTGCCAGCAGCTTGGAGCAGGGGAGCACTGAAGCTTTCTTT. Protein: CASSLEQGSTEAFF.

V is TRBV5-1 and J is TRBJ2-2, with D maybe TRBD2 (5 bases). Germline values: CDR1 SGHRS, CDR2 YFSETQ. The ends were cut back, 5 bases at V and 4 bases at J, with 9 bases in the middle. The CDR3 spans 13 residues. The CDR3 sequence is CASRREGTGELFF. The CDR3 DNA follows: TGCGCCAGCAGGCGCGAGGGCACCGGGGAGCTGTTTTTT.

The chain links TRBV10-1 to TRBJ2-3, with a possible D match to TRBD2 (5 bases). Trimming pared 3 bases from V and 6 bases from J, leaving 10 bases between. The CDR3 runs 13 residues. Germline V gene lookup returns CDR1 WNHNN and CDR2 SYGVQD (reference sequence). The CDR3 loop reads CASSDQRTDTQYF. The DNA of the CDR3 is TGCGCCAGCAGTGATCAGAGGACTGATACGCAGTATTTT.

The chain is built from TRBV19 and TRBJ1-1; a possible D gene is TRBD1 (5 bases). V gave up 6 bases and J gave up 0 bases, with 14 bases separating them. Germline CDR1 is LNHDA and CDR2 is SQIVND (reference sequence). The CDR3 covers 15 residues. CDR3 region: CASRTASFLNTEAFF. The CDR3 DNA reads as TGTGCCAGTAGGACAGCTAGTTTCCTGAACACTGAAGCTTTCTTT.

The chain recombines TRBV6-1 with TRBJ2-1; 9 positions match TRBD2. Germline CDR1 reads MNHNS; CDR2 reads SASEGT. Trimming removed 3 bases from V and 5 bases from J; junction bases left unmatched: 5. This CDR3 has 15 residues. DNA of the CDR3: TGTGCCAGCAGTGATCAACTAGCGGGCCACAATGAGCAGTTCTTC. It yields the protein CASSDQLAGHNEQFF.

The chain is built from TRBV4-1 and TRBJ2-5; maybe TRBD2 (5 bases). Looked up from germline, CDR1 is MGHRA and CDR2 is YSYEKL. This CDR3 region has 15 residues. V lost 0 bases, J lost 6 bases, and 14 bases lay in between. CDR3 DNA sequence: TGCGCCAGCAGCCAAGACATAGGATCCGGGAAGACCCAGTACTTC. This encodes CASSQDIGSGKTQYF.

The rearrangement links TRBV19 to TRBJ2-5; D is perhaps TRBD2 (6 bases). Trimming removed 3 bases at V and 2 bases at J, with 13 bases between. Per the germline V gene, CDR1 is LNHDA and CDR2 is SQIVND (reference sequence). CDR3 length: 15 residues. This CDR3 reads CASSMGLAEQETQYF. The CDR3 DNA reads TGTGCCAGTAGTATGGGTTTAGCGGAACAAGAGACCCAGTACTTC.

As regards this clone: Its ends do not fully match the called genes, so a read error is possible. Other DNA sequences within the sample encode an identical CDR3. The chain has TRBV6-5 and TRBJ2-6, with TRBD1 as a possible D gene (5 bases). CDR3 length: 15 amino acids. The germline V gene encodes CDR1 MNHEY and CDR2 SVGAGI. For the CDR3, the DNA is TGTGCCAGTAATCAGGGCTTCTCTGGGGCCAACGTCCTGACTTTT. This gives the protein CASNQGFSGANVLTF.

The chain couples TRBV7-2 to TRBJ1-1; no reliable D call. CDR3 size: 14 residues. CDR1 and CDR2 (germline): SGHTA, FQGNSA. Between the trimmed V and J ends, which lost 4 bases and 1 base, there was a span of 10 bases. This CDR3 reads CASSSDISNTEAFF. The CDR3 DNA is TGTGCCAGCAGCTCCGACATTTCGAACACTGAAGCTTTCTTT.

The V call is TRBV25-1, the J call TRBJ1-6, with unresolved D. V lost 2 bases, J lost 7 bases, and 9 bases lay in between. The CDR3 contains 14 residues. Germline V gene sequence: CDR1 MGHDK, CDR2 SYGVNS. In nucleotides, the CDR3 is TGTGCCAGCAGTGAACTACAGTTCAATTCACCCCTCCACTTT. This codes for CASSELQFNSPLHF.